Below, 8 T cell receptor beta chains from the same sample are listed, as sequenced in a study of T cell responses to AZD1222 COVID-19 vaccine. The table came from immunoSEQ multiplex PCR; TCRdb's copy has only in-frame clones and leaves some out. Of about 99,000 clones in the sample, about 89% are singletons; the top ten hold 6.5% to 10%. Source: peripheral blood, taken 28 days after the second AZD1222 dose. All receptors come from an adult who received the AZD1222 COVID-19 vaccine.

This chain joins TRBV20-1 and TRBJ1-1; weak D call: TRBD1 (5 bases). Per germline, CDR1 DFQATT and CDR2 SNEGSKA (reference sequence). V was shortened by 4 bases and J by 3 bases, with 6 bases between the two germline ends. This CDR3 has 11 residues. The DNA of the CDR3 is TGCAGTGCTATAGGGGACACTGAAGCTTTCTTT. It codes for CSAIGDTEAFF.

The chain recombines TRBV30 with TRBJ1-2; 11 positions agree with TRBD1. Trimming at V came to 5 bases and at J to 7 bases, leaving 6 bases not matched to a gene. Germline V CDR1 and CDR2: GTSNPN, SVGIG (reference sequence). The CDR3 is 13 amino acids. CDR3: CAWGGQGVGGYTF. Written as DNA, the CDR3 is TGTGCCTGGGGGGGACAGGGGGTTGGTGGCTACACCTTC.

The chain uses TRBV9 and TRBJ2-1; D might be TRBD1 or TRBD2, each matching 5 bases. CDR1 is SGDLS and CDR2 is YYNGEE in the germline V gene. Trimming cost V 4 bases and J 3 bases, with 14 bases left between them. The CDR3 is 15 amino acids. The CDR3 region is CASSPRDLSYNEQFF. CDR3 sequence (DNA): TGTGCCAGCAGCCCTCGGGACCTAAGCTACAATGAGCAGTTCTTC.

The rearrangement links TRBV29-1 to TRBJ2-1, with D hard to call. The CDR3 consists of 14 residues. Germline lookup yields CDR1 SQVTM and CDR2 ANQGSEA. The V end was cut by 4 bases, the J end by 4 bases, with 14 bases between. The CDR3 here is CSVAVSYGYNEQFF. CDR3 sequence (DNA): TGCAGCGTTGCCGTGTCCTACGGGTACAATGAGCAGTTCTTC.

V gene TRBV9 combines with J gene TRBJ2-6, with 8 bases matching TRBD1. CDR1 and CDR2 from the germline V gene are SGDLS and YYNGEE. The CDR3 is 18 amino acids. V shed 3 bases, J shed 0 bases, and the junction held 8 bases outside the gene matches. The CDR3 is CASSAPRDRNSGANVLTF. The CDR3 DNA sequence: TGTGCCAGCAGCGCACCCCGGGACAGGAACTCTGGGGCCAACGTCCTGACTTTC. The full variable domain, completed using reference TRBV9 and TRBJ2-6, is DSGVTQTPKHLITATGQRVTLRCSPRSGDLSVYWYQQSLDQGLQFLIQYYNGEERAKGNILERFSAQQFPDLHSELNLSSLELGDSALYFCASSAPRDRNSGANVLTFGAGSRLTVL.

The chain joins TRBV6-5 to TRBJ2-1; 8 nucleotides align to TRBD2. The CDR3 spans 16 residues. Trimming at V came to 2 bases and at J to 1 base, leaving 4 bases not matched to a gene. CDR1 MNHEY and CDR2 SVGAGI come from the germline V gene. CDR3 sequence reads: CASSYGGGYSYNEQFF. DNA for the CDR3: TGTGCCAGCAGTTACGGCGGGGGGTATTCCTACAATGAGCAGTTCTTC.

The gene calls are TRBV2 and TRBJ2-7; TRBD2 agrees at 16 bases. The germline CDR1 and CDR2 sequences are SNHLY and FYNNEI. The CDR3 contains 20 residues. V lost 5 bases, J lost 6 bases, and 19 bases stayed unmatched. CDR3 in amino acids: CASSNNPGLAGGTLRGEQYF. In nucleotides, the CDR3 is TGTGCCAGCAGTAACAATCCGGGACTAGCGGGAGGGACCCTACGGGGCGAGCAGTACTTC.

This chain joins TRBV6-5 and TRBJ1-5; D is undetermined. Germline V CDR1 and CDR2: MNHEY, SVGAGI. The V gene lost 4 bases and the J gene lost 1 base, with 11 bases spanning the gap. The CDR3 extends over 15 amino acids. The CDR3 DNA reads as TGTGCCAGCAGTTTATCTGGGTCGAGCAATCAGCCCCAGCATTTT. This gives the protein CASSLSGSSNQPQHF.